This T cell receptor beta chain originates from a study of blood T cell repertoires in COVID-19. Study-wide background: PBMCs, B-cell-depleted T cells, or T cells were the source of the cDNA or gDNA that made up the material.

In its sample, this clone was seen once. Profiling relied on immunoSEQ multiplex PCR, and the TCRdb table lists in-frame clones only, not all of them. The sample includes 110,000 to 150,000 clones, 80% to 90% seen only once; the top ten take approximately 1.5%. V gave up 1 base and J gave up 2 bases, with 9 bases separating them. The length of the CDR3 is 14 residues. CDR1 and CDR2 from the germline V gene are MGHRA and YSYEKL. This chain uses TRBV4-1 with TRBJ2-7, with TRBD1 as a possible D gene (5 bases). Sequences were obtained from peripheral blood. This TCR was recovered from a woman in her 50s with acute or convalescent COVID-19. The CDR3 bases are TGCGCCAGCAGCCAAGGACAGCCCCCCTACGAGCAGTACTTC. This sequence encodes CASSQGQPPYEQYF.